The entry that follows covers one TCR beta chain sequence. This clonotype was found many times. The clone's antigen remains unknown. Per-base qualities were not stored, and no clone one base away is much larger. This record belongs to a study of neurological immune-mediated disorders (dated by TCRdb to about 2019). The study in broad terms: Using UMI-based sequencing, the study compared peripheral blood TCR-beta repertoires from patients with HTLV-I-associated myelopathy (HAM/TSP), patients with multiple sclerosis, and healthy controls. The approximately 110 TCR-beta libraries covered PBMC samples along with longitudinal samples, technical triplicates, and paired sorted CD4+ and CD8+ T-cell subsets. Of the 70 or so subjects in the cohort, some 15 were HAM/TSP patients, approximately 34 were multiple sclerosis patients, and about 20 were healthy controls.

Results and caveats for the whole study, not just this receptor: No identical CDR3 amino acid sequences were found to be shared among expanded clones across subjects, suggesting that TCR-beta repertoires were private in all groups. The highest TCR clonal expansion was observed in HAM/TSP patients, whereas the lowest was observed in MS patients, even when compared with healthy controls.

Libraries from unsorted PBMCs were made from 2 million PBMCs kept in RNAlater at -80 degrees C until RNA extraction. Peripheral blood underwent Ficoll-Hypaque density gradient centrifugation to isolate PBMCs, which were then cryopreserved in liquid nitrogen. cDNA was synthesized by template-switch 5'RACE using a primer with a 10-nucleotide random unique molecular identifier that tagged each TCR transcript. Every sequencing run yielded over 180 million TCR-beta sequences covering 15-18 subjects. The RNeasy kit was used for extraction of total RNA. TCR-beta VDJ regions were amplified with primers for the TCR constant region and the 5'RACE anchor, using the KAPA Real-time Library Amplification kit. Sample indexes and Illumina adaptors were added in a first PCR, and a second PCR then increased library yield. The roughly 650 bp TCR product was size-selected on a 2% E-gel SizeSelection system after Ampure bead purification. Library quality was checked on a Bioanalyzer, concentration was measured with Qubit, and libraries were quantified with the Kapa Library Quantification kit before pooling. An Illumina HiSeq 2500 was used to sequence the libraries paired-end at 2 x 150 bp. To increase sequence diversity, roughly 24-32% phiX was spiked into each library pool. The paper's data handling went like this. Quality-filtered reads were processed with the UMI-based MiGEC pipeline, and over 75% of raw TCR sequences were removed by the MiGEC pipeline during error correction. IMGT germline references were used for alignment of VDJ genes, and clonotypes were defined by a unique CDR3 amino acid sequence together with V-J genes. Clonal expansion, Shannon diversity, and CDR3 relatedness (CalcPairwiseDistances, ClusterSamples) were evaluated with VDJtools, and phylogenetic trees were built with CLCbio workbench. Clones with at least 8 unique UMIs were defined as expanded, with this threshold being based on coefficient-of-variation modelling across technical triplicates. The public reads were run again by TCRdb, first through fastp at Q25 and then through MiXCR, and only productive beta chains were kept. Records with the same CDR3 protein are collapsed into one entry carrying the most frequent genes and DNA. The V and J calls and clone size are TCRdb's, not the authors'. Here the sample has tens of thousands of distinct CDR3 sequences; 12% occur a single time. The ten largest clones represent roughly 10% of the sample.

The CDR3 measures 13 amino acids from cysteine to phenylalanine. Just the 39-base CDR3 DNA is kept, in frame starting at base 1. The germline V gene (reference sequence) specifies MNHEY as CDR1 and SMNVEV as CDR2. Here V drops 8 bases and J drops 10 bases, and the junction holds 10 bases not matched to any gene. The source is a woman aged 60 to 75 with HTLV-1-associated myelopathy (HAM/TSP). The V and J genes are TRBV27 and TRBJ2-1; 8 bases in the junction line up with TRBD1. Sequencing was done on a sample of PBMCs. The sequenced DNA is TGTGCCAGCGGTGGACAGGGCGTCGGGGAGCAGTTCTTC. This codes for CASGGQGVGEQFF.